Presented here are 13 T cell receptor beta chains from one specimen sequenced in a study of regulatory T cells in long-lasting Graves disease. Time point of the sample: newly diagnosed GD, antithyroid drugs for less than 3 months. PBMC-derived RNA was used for the TCR library. Relying on iRepertoire HTBI primers and Arm-PCR of CDR3 regions, the team built TCR beta libraries. One entry per CDR3 protein results from TCRdb running MiXCR on the multiplex PCR reads. The top ten hold around 10% of the sample, which has over 450,000 distinct CDR3 sequences, about 12% seen once. The data also belong to a second study, concerning T cells in Graves' hyperthyroidism and ophthalmopathy.

This specimen was peripheral blood mononuclear cells (PBMCs), taken at new diagnosis, from a patient treated with antithyroid drugs. The source is a woman aged 25-40 years with Graves disease.

In its sample, this clonotype was seen many times. J is TRBJ2-7 and V is TRBV12-3 or TRBV12-4; 12 bases are shared with TRBD1. The CDR3 contains 15 residues. J lost 7 bases, V lost 8 bases, and 12 bases had no gene match. The CDR3 is CASGRQGTGGSEQYF. The CDR3, as DNA: TGTGCCAGCGGAAGACAGGGGACAGGGGGCTCTGAGCAGTACTTC.

As concerns this clonotype: One base away lies a much larger clone, so this may be a sequencing read error. This chain joins TRBV6-2 or TRBV6-3 and TRBJ2-1; 13 bases are a match to TRBD2. The CDR3 contains 16 residues. Germline V gene sequence: CDR1 MNHEY, CDR2 SVGEGT. Unmatched junction bases numbered 9, after V lost 6 bases and J lost 7 bases. CDR3 in DNA: TGTGCCAGCAGCGAACCCGGGACTAGCGGGAAAAATGAGCAGTTCTTC. It encodes CASSEPGTSGKNEQFF.

This chain links TRBV19 with TRBJ2-5; TRBD2 matches 8 bases. Germline assignment: CDR1 LNHDA and CDR2 SQIVND (reference sequence). There are 16 residues in the CDR3. V trimming: 1 base; J trimming: 7 bases; junction bases outside the gene matches: 11. The CDR3 region is CASSIGAVAGGATQYF. The DNA of the CDR3 is TGTGCCAGTAGTATAGGGGCTGTGGCGGGAGGCGCGACCCAGTACTTC.

The table lists this clonotype with a few counts. The chain has TRBV11-2 and TRBJ2-1, with D perhaps given as TRBD1 or TRBD2 (5 bases each). CDR3 size: 15 residues. Between the trimmed V and J ends, which lost 4 bases and 1 base, there was a span of 11 bases. CDR1 and CDR2 (germline): SGHAT, FQNNGV. The CDR3 sequence: CASSSGPASYNEQFF. CDR3 nucleotides: TGTGCCAGCAGCTCGGGACCAGCATCCTACAATGAGCAGTTCTTC.

This clonotype showed up many times. The chain is built from TRBV10-2 and TRBJ1-2, with 8 bases that match TRBD1. Germline CDR1 WSHSY, CDR2 SAAADI. The CDR3 contains 17 residues. With 6 bases clipped from V and 7 bases from J, the junction kept 19 bases outside the gene matches. Written as DNA, the CDR3 is TGCGCCAGCAGCCCCAAGATGGACAGGGAGATTTTCCGTGGCTACACCTTC. Translated, it gives CASSPKMDREIFRGYTF.

This clonotype has a handful of counts. The chain combines TRBV7-9 with TRBJ1-1, with TRBD1 as a possible D gene (6 bases). The germline CDR1 and CDR2 sequences are SEHNR and FQNEAQ (reference sequence). CDR3 length: 14 amino acids. Trimming took 6 bases from V and 5 from J, leaving 16 bases between them. The CDR3 nucleotides read TGTGCCAGCAGGGGTTGGGGGGCAACTACTGAAGCTTTCTTT. This gives the protein CASRGWGATTEAFF. Combining the CDR3 with reference TRBV7-9 and TRBJ1-1 gives the whole variable domain DTGVSQNPRHKITKRGQNVTFRCDPISEHNRLYWYRQTLGQGPEFLTYFQNEAQLEKSRLLSDRFSAERPKGSFSTLEIQRTEQGDSAMYLCASRGWGATTEAFFGQGTRLTVV.

This chain joins TRBV20-1 and TRBJ2-1; D is uncertain. CDR1 DFQATT and CDR2 SNEGSKA come from the germline V gene (reference sequence). The CDR3 covers 13 residues. The ends were cut back, 6 bases at V and 3 bases at J, with 12 bases in the middle. CDR3 DNA: TGCAGTGCCCCGGTGGCAGTCTACAATGAGCAGTTCTTC. As protein: CSAPVAVYNEQFF.

This clonotype was counted a few times. This sequence joins TRBV30 and TRBJ1-6; D unclear. The germline V gene has CDR1 GTSNPN and CDR2 SVGIG (reference sequence). Trimming took 0 bases from V and 6 from J, leaving 9 bases between them. The CDR3 covers 14 residues. CDR3 coding DNA: TGTGCCTGGAGTGTACGGGTCCCTAATTCACCCCTCCACTTT. Translated, it gives CAWSVRVPNSPLHF.

The table lists this clonotype with a few counts. V usage is TRBV19 and J usage is TRBJ1-1; tentative D call: TRBD1 (5 bases). Trimming left V 4 bases short and J 4 bases short, with 13 bases between. The CDR3 is 14 residues long. Germline V gene sequence: CDR1 LNHDA, CDR2 SQIVND (reference sequence). The CDR3 loop is CASSTRTPGTEAFF. CDR3 DNA sequence: TGTGCCAGTAGTACTCGGACACCTGGCACTGAAGCTTTCTTT.

The V gene is TRBV24-1, the J gene TRBJ2-1; D is tentatively TRBD1 or TRBD2 (5 bases each). The CDR3 runs 14 residues. Germline CDR1 and CDR2: KGHDR and SFDVKD. Trimming left V 4 bases short and J 7 bases short, with 13 bases between. The CDR3, as DNA: TGTGCCACCAGTGACCCGGGGACCCCGAATGAGCAGTTCTTC. Translation gives CATSDPGTPNEQFF.

The CDR3 region is CASSRGDRAGFYGYTF. The CDR3 DNA reads as TGTGCCAGCAGCCGAGGGGACAGGGCCGGGTTCTATGGCTACACCTTC. This chain joins TRBV14 and TRBJ1-2; the match to TRBD1 covers 9 bases. Germline loops: CDR1 SGHDN, CDR2 FVKESK. This CDR3 contains 16 residues. With 4 bases clipped from V and 4 bases from J, the junction kept 10 bases outside the gene matches.

V gene TRBV30 combines with J gene TRBJ2-1; possible D gene TRBD2, 5 bases. The V gene lost 3 bases and the J gene lost 5 bases, with 11 bases spanning the gap. CDR1 and CDR2 from the germline V gene are GTSNPN and SVGIG (reference sequence). This CDR3 has 13 residues. This chain's CDR3 is CAWRTPGNNEQFF. CDR3 coding DNA: TGTGCCTGGAGGACCCCCGGGAACAATGAGCAGTTCTTC.

This clonotype was seen a handful of times. The genes are TRBV7-9 and TRBJ2-1; D is possibly TRBD1 (6 bases). CDR3 size: 14 residues. From germline, CDR1 is SEHNR and CDR2 FQNEAQ (reference sequence). V dropped 1 base and J dropped 6 bases, with 10 bases sitting between them. Here the CDR3 reads CASSLERTVNEQFF. CDR3 sequence (DNA): TGTGCCAGCAGCTTAGAACGGACAGTCAATGAGCAGTTCTTC.